This T cell receptor (beta chain) was sequenced in a study of blood T cell repertoires in COVID-19. About the research overall: The samples span acute and convalescent COVID-19 from the United States, Italy and Spain. T cells, B-cell-depleted T cells, or PBMCs provided the cDNA or gDNA that served as material.

Per the study methods: Amplification of reference gene primers provided the estimated nucleated cell counts. Method: immunoSEQ multiplex PCR; TCRdb's copy keeps in-frame clones and lacks some. The V and J calls and clone size are taken from that table; D and trimming were inferred from the DNA. This table holds 150,000 to 200,000 clones, about 74% found once. The V gene's germline CDR1 is MNHEY and CDR2 SMNVEV (reference sequence). The CDR3 contains 13 residues. Trimming at V came to 5 bases and at J to 11 bases, leaving 5 bases not matched to a gene. The TCR originated in a man between 60 and 75 years old with acute or convalescent COVID-19. Sequencing was done on a sample of peripheral blood. The V call is TRBV27, the J call TRBJ1-4, with 10 bases lining up with TRBD1. This CDR3 reads CASSTGQGYKLFF. CDR3 coding DNA: TGTGCCAGCAGTACGGGACAGGGGTATAAACTGTTTTTT.